This T cell receptor (beta chain) originates from a study of T cell clonotyping in hematopoietic cell transplantation. Findings of the study overall: Without cell sorting, CD4 versus CD8 contributions remain unresolved. Recipient TCR diversity dropped after transplant; expanded clonotypes rose from day 30 to 180. Few recipient clonotypes overlapped donors; over 95% were de novo at given depth. Higher Inverse Simpson Index values in graft donor and pretransplant recipient predicted broader posttransplant TCR diversity.

A remark on this clone: What it binds is not known.

CDR3 length: 14 residues. Trimming pared 4 bases from V and 7 bases from J, leaving 14 bases between. Germline V gives CDR1 GTSNPN, CDR2 SVGIG (reference sequence). Data came from immunoSEQ multiplex PCR; TCRdb stores just in-frame clones and leaves some out. The profile shows roughly 14,000 clones, approximately 85% of them singletons. This TCR came from a woman aged 40 to 50 in good health. Some clones in this sample may be carry-over from other donors' samples. This sequence joins TRBV30 and TRBJ1-6; D unresolved. The sample was peripheral blood mononuclear cells. The CDR3 DNA reads TGTGCCTGGAAGAGACGGAGGTCCAATTCACCCCTCCACTTT. Protein: CAWKRRRSNSPLHF.